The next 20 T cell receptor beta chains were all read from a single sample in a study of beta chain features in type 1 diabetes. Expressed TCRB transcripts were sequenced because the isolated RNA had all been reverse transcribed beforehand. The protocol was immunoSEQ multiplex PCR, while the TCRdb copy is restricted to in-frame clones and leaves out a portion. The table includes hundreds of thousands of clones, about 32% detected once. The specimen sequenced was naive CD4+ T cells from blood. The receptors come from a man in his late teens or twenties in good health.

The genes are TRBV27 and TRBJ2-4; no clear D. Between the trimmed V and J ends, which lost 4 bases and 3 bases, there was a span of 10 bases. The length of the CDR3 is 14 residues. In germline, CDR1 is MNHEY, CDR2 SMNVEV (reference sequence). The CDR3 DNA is TGTGCCAGCAGTTCCTCGGGTGGCAAAAACATTCAGTACTTC. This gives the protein CASSSSGGKNIQYF.

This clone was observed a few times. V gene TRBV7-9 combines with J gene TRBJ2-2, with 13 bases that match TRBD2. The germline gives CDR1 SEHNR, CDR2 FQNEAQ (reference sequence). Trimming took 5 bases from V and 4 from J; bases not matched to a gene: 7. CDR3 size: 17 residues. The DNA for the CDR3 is TGTGCCAGCAGCGCCGGGACTAGCGGGATAGGCACCGGGGAGCTGTTTTTT. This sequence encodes CASSAGTSGIGTGELFF. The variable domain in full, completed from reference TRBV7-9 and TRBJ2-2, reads DTGVSQNPRHKITKRGQNVTFRCDPISEHNRLYWYRQTLGQGPEFLTYFQNEAQLEKSRLLSDRFSAERPKGSFSTLEIQRTEQGDSAMYLCASSAGTSGIGTGELFFGEGSRLTVL.

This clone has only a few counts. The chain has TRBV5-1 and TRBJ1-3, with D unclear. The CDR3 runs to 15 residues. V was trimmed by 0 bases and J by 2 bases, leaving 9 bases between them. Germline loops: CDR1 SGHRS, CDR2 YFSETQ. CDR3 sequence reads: CASSLAPIAGNTIYF. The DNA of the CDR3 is TGCGCCAGCAGCTTGGCGCCCATCGCTGGAAACACCATATATTTT.

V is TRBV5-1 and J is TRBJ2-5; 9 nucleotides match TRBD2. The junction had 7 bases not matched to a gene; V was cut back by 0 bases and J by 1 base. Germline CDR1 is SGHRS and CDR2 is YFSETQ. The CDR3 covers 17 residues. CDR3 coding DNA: TGCGCCAGCAGCTTGGCCCTCAGCGGGAGGCCCCAAGAGACCCAGTACTTC. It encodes CASSLALSGRPQETQYF.

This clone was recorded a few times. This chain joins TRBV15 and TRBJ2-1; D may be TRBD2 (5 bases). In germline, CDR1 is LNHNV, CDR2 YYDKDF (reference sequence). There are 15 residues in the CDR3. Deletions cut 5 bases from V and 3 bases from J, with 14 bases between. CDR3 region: CATSPQRAIYNEQFF. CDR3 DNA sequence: TGTGCCACCAGCCCGCAGAGGGCCATCTACAATGAGCAGTTCTTC.

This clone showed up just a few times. CDR3 coding DNA: TGTGCCATCAGTGTGTCCGGACAGGGTGGCCAGCCCCAGCATTTT. Its protein is CAISVSGQGGQPQHF. The genes are TRBV10-3 and TRBJ1-5, with 8 nucleotides matching TRBD1. Looked up from germline, CDR1 is ENHRY and CDR2 is SYGVKD. The V segment lost 4 bases and the J segment 7 bases; nucleotides outside the gene matches: 9. The CDR3 loop spans 15 amino acids.

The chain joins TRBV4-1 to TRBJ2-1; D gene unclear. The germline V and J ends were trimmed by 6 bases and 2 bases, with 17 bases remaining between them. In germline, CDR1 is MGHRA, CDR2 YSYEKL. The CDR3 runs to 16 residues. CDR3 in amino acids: CASSHLTSFPYNEQFF. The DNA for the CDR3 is TGCGCCAGCAGTCATCTCACCTCCTTCCCCTACAATGAGCAGTTCTTC.

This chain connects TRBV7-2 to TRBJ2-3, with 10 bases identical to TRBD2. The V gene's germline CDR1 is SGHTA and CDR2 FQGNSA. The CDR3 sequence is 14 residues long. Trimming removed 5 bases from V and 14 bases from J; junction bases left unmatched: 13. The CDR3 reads CASSLGTSAYTGYF. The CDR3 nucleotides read TGTGCCAGCAGCCTAGGGACTAGCGCCTACACAGGGTATTTT.

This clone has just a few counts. This CDR3 reads CASRRGQGSYNEQFF. The CDR3 DNA reads TGTGCCAGCAGGAGGGGACAGGGATCCTACAATGAGCAGTTCTTC. The chain recombines TRBV2 with TRBJ2-1; TRBD1 matches 9 bases. This CDR3 region has 15 residues. The V gene's germline CDR1 is SNHLY and CDR2 FYNNEI. Trimming at V came to 6 bases and at J to 1 base, leaving 4 bases not matched to a gene.

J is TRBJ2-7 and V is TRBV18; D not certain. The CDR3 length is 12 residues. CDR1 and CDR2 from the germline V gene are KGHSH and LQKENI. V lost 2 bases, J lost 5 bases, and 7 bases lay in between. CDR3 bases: TGTGCCAGCTCACCAACGGCCAACGAGCAGTACTTC. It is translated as CASSPTANEQYF.

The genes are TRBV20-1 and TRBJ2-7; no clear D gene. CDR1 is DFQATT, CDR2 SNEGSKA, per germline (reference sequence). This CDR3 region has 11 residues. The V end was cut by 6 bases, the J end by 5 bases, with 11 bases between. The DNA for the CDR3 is TGCAGTGCCCCCCGGGTGAACGAGCAGTACTTC. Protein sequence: CSAPRVNEQYF.

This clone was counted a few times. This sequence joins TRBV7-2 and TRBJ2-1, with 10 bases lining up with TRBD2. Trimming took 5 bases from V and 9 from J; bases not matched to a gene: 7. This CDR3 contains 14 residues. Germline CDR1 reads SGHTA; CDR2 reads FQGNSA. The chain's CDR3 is CASSRLAGPIEQFF. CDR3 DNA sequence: TGTGCCAGCAGCCGACTAGCGGGCCCAATTGAGCAGTTCTTC.

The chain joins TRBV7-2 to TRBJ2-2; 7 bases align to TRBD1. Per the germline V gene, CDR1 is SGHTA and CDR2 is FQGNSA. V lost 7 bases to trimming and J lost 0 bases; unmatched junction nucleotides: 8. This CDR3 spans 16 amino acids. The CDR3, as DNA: TGTGCCAGCACCCTGAATCAGGGGGCGAACACCGGGGAGCTGTTTTTT. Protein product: CASTLNQGANTGELFF.

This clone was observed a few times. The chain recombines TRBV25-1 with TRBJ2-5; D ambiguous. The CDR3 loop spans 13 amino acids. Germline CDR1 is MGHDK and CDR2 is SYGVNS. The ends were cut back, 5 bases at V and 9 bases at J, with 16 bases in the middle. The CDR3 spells CASSFPDQTAQYF. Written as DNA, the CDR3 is TGTGCCAGCAGTTTCCCGGACCAAACGGCCCAGTACTTC.

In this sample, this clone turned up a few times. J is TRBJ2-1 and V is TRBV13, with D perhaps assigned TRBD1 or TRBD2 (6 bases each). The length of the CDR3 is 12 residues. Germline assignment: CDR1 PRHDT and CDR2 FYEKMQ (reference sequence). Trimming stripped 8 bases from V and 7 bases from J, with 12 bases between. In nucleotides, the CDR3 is TGTGCCAGCGGGGGGCGAATGAATGAGCAGTTCTTC. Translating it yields CASGGRMNEQFF.

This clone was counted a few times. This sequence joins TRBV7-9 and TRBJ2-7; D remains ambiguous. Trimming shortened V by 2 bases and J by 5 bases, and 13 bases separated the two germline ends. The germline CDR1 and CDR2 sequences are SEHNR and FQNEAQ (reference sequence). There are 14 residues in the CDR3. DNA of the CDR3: TGTGCCAGCAGCTTAACCGCAACTCTGAACGAGCAGTACTTC. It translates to CASSLTATLNEQYF.

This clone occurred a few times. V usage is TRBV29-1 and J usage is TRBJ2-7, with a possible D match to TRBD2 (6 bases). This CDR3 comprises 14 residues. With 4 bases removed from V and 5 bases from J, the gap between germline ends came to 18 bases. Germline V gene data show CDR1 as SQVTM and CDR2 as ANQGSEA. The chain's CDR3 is CSVALAGRTHEQYF. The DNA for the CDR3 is TGCAGCGTTGCGCTGGCGGGACGCACGCACGAGCAGTACTTC.

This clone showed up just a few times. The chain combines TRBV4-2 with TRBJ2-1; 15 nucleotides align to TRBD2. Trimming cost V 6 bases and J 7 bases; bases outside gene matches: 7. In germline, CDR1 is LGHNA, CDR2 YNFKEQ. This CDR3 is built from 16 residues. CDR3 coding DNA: TGTGCCAGCAGACTAGGACTAGCGGGAGGGCCAAATGAGCAGTTCTTC. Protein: CASRLGLAGGPNEQFF.

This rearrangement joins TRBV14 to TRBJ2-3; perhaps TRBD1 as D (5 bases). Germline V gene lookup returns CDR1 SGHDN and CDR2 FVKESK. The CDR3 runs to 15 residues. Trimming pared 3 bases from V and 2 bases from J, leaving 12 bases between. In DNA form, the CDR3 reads TGTGCCAGCAGCCAGACCCAGGGATTCACAGATACGCAGTATTTT. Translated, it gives CASSQTQGFTDTQYF.

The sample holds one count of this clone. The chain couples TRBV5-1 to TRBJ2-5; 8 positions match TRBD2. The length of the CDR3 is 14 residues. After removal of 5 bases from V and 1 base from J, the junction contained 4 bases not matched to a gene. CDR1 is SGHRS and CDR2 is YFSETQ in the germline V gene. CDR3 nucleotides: TGCGCCAGCAGAATAGCGGGGTTCCAAGAGACCCAGTACTTC. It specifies CASRIAGFQETQYF.